This is a list of T cell receptor beta chains from one sample in a study of pediatric ulcerative colitis. The data were produced by immunoSEQ multiplex PCR, yet TCRdb's version contains in-frame clones alone and is incomplete. This table has 44,000 or so clones, more than 60% appearing once. Material: gut tissue. These TCRs come from a girl between 5 and 17 years old with moderate ulcerative colitis. CDR3s include the opening cysteine and the closing phenylalanine or tryptophan. D genes are given only for firm matches. The size field is filled for only some rows; it gives once, few, many or a size class.

cdr3_aa: CASSQDTSGYGYTF; cdr3_nt: TGCGCCAGCAGCCAAGATACCTCCGGCTATGGCTACACCTTC; d_call: .; j_call: TRBJ1-2; cdr3_length: 14; v_call: TRBV4-1; clone_size: once
cdr3_aa: CASSLTAGGAGGTQYF; cdr3_nt: TGTGCCAGCAGCTTAACGGCAGGGGGCGCCGGGGGGACCCAGTACTTC; d_call: TRBD1; j_call: TRBJ2-5; cdr3_length: 16; v_call: TRBV7-6; clone_size: .
cdr3_aa: CASTGARSETQYF; cdr3_nt: TGTGCCAGCACCGGGGCGAGGAGCGAGACCCAGTACTTC; d_call: .; j_call: TRBJ2-5; cdr3_length: 13; v_call: TRBV6-6; clone_size: few
cdr3_aa: CATSQGVGGYEQYF; cdr3_nt: TGTGCCACCAGCCAGGGTGTAGGGGGCTACGAGCAGTACTTC; d_call: .; j_call: TRBJ2-7; cdr3_length: 14; v_call: TRBV15; clone_size: .
cdr3_aa: CASSPLGHEQYF; cdr3_nt: TGCGCCAGCAGCCCACTAGGCCACGAGCAGTACTTC; d_call: .; j_call: TRBJ2-7; cdr3_length: 12; v_call: TRBV5-1; clone_size: .
cdr3_aa: CASGFMGYFSYEQYF; cdr3_nt: TGTGCTAGTGGTTTTATGGGATATTTTTCCTACGAGCAGTACTTC; d_call: .; j_call: TRBJ2-7; cdr3_length: 15; v_call: TRBV12-5; clone_size: .
cdr3_aa: CASSVGVGTGLTEAFF; cdr3_nt: TGTGCCAGCAGCGTAGGGGTCGGGACGGGGCTGACTGAAGCTTTCTTT; d_call: .; j_call: TRBJ1-1; cdr3_length: 16; v_call: TRBV9; clone_size: .
cdr3_aa: CASSPQRSGANVLTF; cdr3_nt: TGTGCCAGCAGTCCCCAAAGGTCTGGGGCCAACGTCCTGACTTTC; d_call: .; j_call: TRBJ2-6; cdr3_length: 15; v_call: TRBV27; clone_size: .
cdr3_aa: CASSSQTQYF; cdr3_nt: TGTGCCAGCAGTTCTCAGACCCAGTACTTC; d_call: .; j_call: TRBJ2-5; cdr3_length: 10; v_call: TRBV28; clone_size: .
cdr3_aa: CASSPGVGDYEQYF; cdr3_nt: TGCGCCAGCAGCCCCGGGGTAGGGGACTACGAGCAGTACTTC; d_call: .; j_call: TRBJ2-7; cdr3_length: 14; v_call: TRBV5-1; clone_size: .
cdr3_aa: CASSLEAGGYFEQYF; cdr3_nt: TGCGCCAGCAGCTTGGAGGCGGGGGGCTACTTCGAGCAGTACTTC; d_call: TRBD2; j_call: TRBJ2-7; cdr3_length: 15; v_call: TRBV5-1; clone_size: .
cdr3_aa: CASSMSNQPQHF; cdr3_nt: TGTGCCAGCAGCATGAGCAATCAGCCCCAGCATTTT; d_call: .; j_call: TRBJ1-5; cdr3_length: 12; v_call: TRBV7-2; clone_size: few
cdr3_aa: CASSFGTGGETQYF; cdr3_nt: TGTGCCAGCAGCTTTGGGACAGGGGGAGAGACCCAGTACTTC; d_call: TRBD1; j_call: TRBJ2-5; cdr3_length: 14; v_call: TRBV7-9; clone_size: .
cdr3_aa: CASSELEAGYNEQFF; cdr3_nt: TGTGCCAGCAGTGAACTCGAGGCCGGATACAATGAGCAGTTCTTC; d_call: .; j_call: TRBJ2-1; cdr3_length: 15; v_call: TRBV2; clone_size: once
cdr3_aa: CASSQGWVRGGYGYTF; cdr3_nt: TGCGCCAGCAGCCAAGGTTGGGTTCGGGGGGGCTATGGCTACACCTTC; d_call: .; j_call: TRBJ1-2; cdr3_length: 16; v_call: TRBV4-1; clone_size: .
cdr3_aa: CASSLRGGEPYEQYF; cdr3_nt: TGTGCCAGCAGCTTACGCGGGGGGGAGCCCTACGAGCAGTACTTC; d_call: TRBD2; j_call: TRBJ2-7; cdr3_length: 15; v_call: TRBV7-2; clone_size: .
cdr3_aa: CASSGLAYEQYF; cdr3_nt: TGTGCCAGCAGCGGACTAGCCTACGAGCAGTACTTC; d_call: TRBD2; j_call: TRBJ2-7; cdr3_length: 12; v_call: TRBV7-2; clone_size: .
cdr3_aa: CASSLGTYEQYF; cdr3_nt: TGTGCCAGCAGCTTAGGAACCTACGAGCAGTACTTC; d_call: .; j_call: TRBJ2-7; cdr3_length: 12; v_call: TRBV7-2; clone_size: .
cdr3_aa: CASSQVQADTQYF; cdr3_nt: TGTGCCAGCAGCCAAGTCCAGGCAGATACGCAGTATTTT; d_call: .; j_call: TRBJ2-3; cdr3_length: 13; v_call: TRBV14; clone_size: .
cdr3_aa: CASSLTTGFIGEQYF; cdr3_nt: TGTGCCAGCAGCCTGACGACAGGGTTTATCGGTGAGCAGTACTTC; d_call: TRBD1; j_call: TRBJ2-7; cdr3_length: 15; v_call: TRBV7-9; clone_size: .
cdr3_aa: CASRLDRTSSTDTQYF; cdr3_nt: TGTGCCAGCAGACTCGACAGGACCTCTAGCACAGATACGCAGTATTTT; d_call: .; j_call: TRBJ2-3; cdr3_length: 16; v_call: TRBV2; clone_size: .
cdr3_aa: CASSVLREPLHF; cdr3_nt: TGTGCCAGCAGCGTCCTGAGGGAGCCCCTCCACTTT; d_call: .; j_call: TRBJ1-6; cdr3_length: 12; v_call: TRBV7-2; clone_size: few
cdr3_aa: CASSPQDRAGYTF; cdr3_nt: TGTGCCAGCAGCCCCCAGGACAGGGCCGGCTACACCTTC; d_call: TRBD1; j_call: TRBJ1-2; cdr3_length: 13; v_call: TRBV13; clone_size: .
cdr3_aa: CAIRGQGAGGELFF; cdr3_nt: TGTGCCATCAGGGGACAGGGGGCTGGCGGGGAGCTGTTTTTT; d_call: TRBD1; j_call: TRBJ2-2; cdr3_length: 14; v_call: TRBV10-3; clone_size: few
cdr3_aa: CASSRTSGDTQYF; cdr3_nt: TGTGCCAGCAGTCGGACTAGCGGAGATACGCAGTATTTT; d_call: TRBD2; j_call: TRBJ2-3; cdr3_length: 13; v_call: TRBV7-2; clone_size: once
cdr3_aa: CASRRRDRNEQFF; cdr3_nt: TGTGCCAGCAGGCGACGGGATCGCAATGAGCAGTTCTTC; d_call: .; j_call: TRBJ2-1; cdr3_length: 13; v_call: TRBV6-5; clone_size: .
cdr3_aa: CASSDRTGPLNTEAFF; cdr3_nt: TGTGCCAGCAGTGACCGGACAGGGCCTTTGAACACTGAAGCTTTCTTT; d_call: TRBD1; j_call: TRBJ1-1; cdr3_length: 16; v_call: TRBV6-1; clone_size: .
cdr3_aa: CASSFLPPRGLAGVSGTDTQYF; cdr3_nt: TGTGCCAGCAGTTTTCTCCCCCCCCGGGGACTAGCGGGAGTTAGCGGGACAGATACGCAGTATTTT; d_call: TRBD2; j_call: TRBJ2-3; cdr3_length: 22; v_call: TRBV28; clone_size: .
cdr3_aa: CSSGDGDRHGAEAFF; cdr3_nt: TGCAGCTCCGGGGATGGAGACCGACATGGGGCTGAAGCTTTCTTT; d_call: .; j_call: TRBJ1-1; cdr3_length: 15; v_call: TRBV29-1; clone_size: .
cdr3_aa: CASSEYFNWGANYGYTF; cdr3_nt: TGTGCCAGCAGTGAATATTTTAATTGGGGGGCTAACTATGGCTACACCTTC; d_call: .; j_call: TRBJ1-2; cdr3_length: 17; v_call: TRBV6-1; clone_size: .
cdr3_aa: CASSLVGFPYEQYF; cdr3_nt: TGTGCCAGCAGCTTAGTGGGATTCCCCTACGAGCAGTACTTC; d_call: .; j_call: TRBJ2-7; cdr3_length: 14; v_call: TRBV7-9; clone_size: .
cdr3_aa: CASSWSNRGDTEAFF; cdr3_nt: TGTGCCAGCAGCTGGTCCAACAGGGGTGACACTGAAGCTTTCTTT; d_call: TRBD1; j_call: TRBJ1-1; cdr3_length: 15; v_call: TRBV5-4; clone_size: .
cdr3_aa: CASSREPGTGNEQFF; cdr3_nt: TGCGCCAGCAGCCGAGAACCCGGGACAGGAAATGAGCAGTTCTTC; d_call: TRBD1; j_call: TRBJ2-1; cdr3_length: 15; v_call: TRBV4-1; clone_size: .
cdr3_aa: CASSRQGPEAFF; cdr3_nt: TGTGCCAGCAGTCGACAGGGTCCTGAAGCTTTCTTT; d_call: TRBD1; j_call: TRBJ1-1; cdr3_length: 12; v_call: TRBV6-1; clone_size: .
cdr3_aa: CASSVIADLAKNIQYF; cdr3_nt: TGTGCCAGCAGCGTAATAGCGGATCTAGCCAAAAACATTCAGTACTTC; d_call: .; j_call: TRBJ2-4; cdr3_length: 16; v_call: TRBV7-2; clone_size: .
cdr3_aa: CASSLDASGFYEQYF; cdr3_nt: TGTGCCAGCAGCTTGGATGCTAGCGGTTTTTACGAGCAGTACTTC; d_call: TRBD2; j_call: TRBJ2-7; cdr3_length: 15; v_call: TRBV5-4; clone_size: .
cdr3_aa: CASGPGGLNQYF; cdr3_nt: TGTGCTAGTGGTCCCGGGGGCCTGAATCAGTATTTT; d_call: .; j_call: TRBJ2-3; cdr3_length: 12; v_call: TRBV12-5; clone_size: .
cdr3_aa: CASSFSGTEAYEQYF; cdr3_nt: TGTGCCAGCAGCTTTTCCGGGACAGAGGCCTACGAGCAGTACTTC; d_call: TRBD1; j_call: TRBJ2-7; cdr3_length: 15; v_call: TRBV7-2; clone_size: .
cdr3_aa: CASSQARLTDTQYF; cdr3_nt: TGTGCCAGCAGCCAAGCTCGTCTGACAGATACGCAGTATTTT; d_call: .; j_call: TRBJ2-3; cdr3_length: 14; v_call: TRBV14; clone_size: .
cdr3_aa: CAIRTPGQGALEGGYTF; cdr3_nt: TGTGCCATCAGGACGCCGGGACAGGGGGCCCTCGAGGGCGGCTACACCTTC; d_call: TRBD1; j_call: TRBJ1-2; cdr3_length: 17; v_call: TRBV10-3; clone_size: .
cdr3_aa: CASSPEGGGQYEQYF; cdr3_nt: TGTGCCAGCAGTCCCGAGGGAGGGGGGCAGTACGAGCAGTACTTC; d_call: .; j_call: TRBJ2-7; cdr3_length: 15; v_call: TRBV2; clone_size: .
cdr3_aa: CSARRGRTNTGELFF; cdr3_nt: TGCAGCGCCCGAAGGGGCAGGACGAACACCGGGGAGCTGTTTTTT; d_call: .; j_call: TRBJ2-2; cdr3_length: 15; v_call: TRBV29-1; clone_size: .
cdr3_aa: CARSPRQQETQYF; cdr3_nt: TGTGCCAGAAGCCCTCGGCAGCAAGAGACCCAGTACTTC; d_call: .; j_call: TRBJ2-5; cdr3_length: 13; v_call: TRBV5-3; clone_size: .